The present TCR beta chain was sequenced within a study of tumor-infiltrating lymphocytes in localized non-small cell lung cancer. Study-level background: Each patient gave resected tumor and non-adjacent uninvolved lung tissue. Findings and limits, study-wide: TCRbeta sequencing showed higher T cell infiltration in tumors than uninvolved lung. Tumor T-cell fraction was not associated with recurrence-free survival.

The CDR3 spans 15 residues. V was shortened by 3 bases and J by 3 bases, with 11 bases between the two germline ends. Germline V gene sequence: CDR1 WNHNN, CDR2 SYGVQD (reference sequence). In the case of this clone: Its antigen is undetermined.

Sequenced by immunoSEQ multiplex PCR; TCRdb stores in-frame clones only, minus some. Here the sample spans some 15,000 clones, roughly four fifths being singletons. The TCR sequence derives from a human donor with non-small cell lung cancer. The gene calls are TRBV10-1 and TRBJ2-2; D tentatively fits TRBD1 or TRBD2 (5 bases each). The sample taken for sequencing was lung tumor tissue. CDR3: CASSESGTHTGELFF. For the CDR3, the DNA is TGCGCCAGCAGTGAATCCGGGACGCACACCGGGGAGCTGTTTTTT.